Presented here are 6 T cell receptor beta chains from one specimen sequenced in a study of Ad26.COV2.S vaccination and SARS-CoV-2 variants. Assay used: immunoSEQ multiplex PCR; TCRdb lists only in-frame clones, some missing. The sample lists 300,000 to 400,000 clones; 90% to 95% were seen once. Sequencing used peripheral blood, obtained after recovery from COVID-19. The receptors were gathered from a human donor who had recovered from COVID-19.

The CDR3 sequence is CSASPIEKKRGFGNEQFF. The CDR3 region has the DNA TGCAGTGCTAGTCCGATAGAAAAAAAGCGGGGGTTTGGGAATGAGCAGTTCTTC. The chain employs TRBV20-1 and TRBJ2-1; TRBD2 aligns across 8 bases. The J segment lost 7 bases and the V segment lost 3 bases, leaving 20 bases of the junction unmatched. The CDR3 has 18 residues. In germline, CDR1 is DFQATT, CDR2 SNEGSKA (reference sequence).

This chain uses TRBV6-5 with TRBJ1-5; TRBD1 agrees at 7 bases. The CDR3 consists of 15 residues. V shed 6 bases, J shed 7 bases, and the junction held 12 bases outside the gene matches. From germline, CDR1 is MNHEY and CDR2 SVGAGI. Here the CDR3 reads CASSRGQTSRQPQHF. DNA for the CDR3: TGTGCCAGCAGCAGGGGACAGACCAGTCGACAGCCCCAGCATTTT.

The V gene is TRBV28, the J gene TRBJ1-5, with unresolved D. V gave up 5 bases and J gave up 3 bases, with 20 bases separating them. This CDR3 has 17 amino acids. Germline CDR1 reads MDHEN; CDR2 reads SYDVKM. This CDR3 reads CASSPPMAKALNQPQHF. CDR3 DNA: TGTGCCAGCAGTCCACCGATGGCCAAGGCCCTCAATCAGCCCCAGCATTTT. The complete variable domain, with remaining parts taken from reference TRBV28 and TRBJ1-5, reads DVKVTQSSRYLVKRTGEKVFLECVQDMDHENMFWYRQDPGLGLRLIYFSYDVKMKEKGDIPEGYSVSREKKERFSLILESASTNQTSMYLCASSPPMAKALNQPQHFGDGTRLSIL.

V is TRBV6-2 or TRBV6-3 and J is TRBJ1-1; D not resolved. V lost 5 bases and J lost 3, with 10 bases in between. The germline V gene encodes CDR1 MNHEY and CDR2 SVGEGT. This CDR3 has 13 amino acids. CDR3 nucleotide sequence: TGTGCCAGCAGTCCCGGGCGGTACACTGAAGCTTTCTTT. This sequence encodes CASSPGRYTEAFF.

A remark on this clone: This sample also contains other DNA sequences that code for the same CDR3. In DNA form, the CDR3 reads TGTGCCAGCAGCGTAGAGAGAGGGGACTATGGCTACACCTTC. Its protein is CASSVERGDYGYTF. The V gene is TRBV9, the J gene TRBJ1-2; D perhaps matches TRBD1 (5 bases). Trimming stripped 0 bases from V and 3 bases from J, with 9 bases between. This CDR3 is 14 amino acids long. Germline CDR1 is SGDLS and CDR2 is YYNGEE.

This chain links TRBV4-1 with TRBJ1-1, with D hard to call. The CDR3 spans 14 residues. Germline V lookup: CDR1 MGHRA, CDR2 YSYEKL. Trimming left V 0 bases short and J 3 bases short, with 8 bases between. CDR3 sequence: CASSQDYLYTEAFF. In nucleotides, the CDR3 is TGCGCCAGCAGCCAAGATTACTTGTACACTGAAGCTTTCTTT.